This is a list of T cell receptor beta chains from one sample in a study of shared T cell receptors in the human thymus. Assay used: immunoSEQ multiplex PCR; TCRdb lists only in-frame clones, some missing. The sample lists hundreds of thousands of clones; around 93% were seen once. Sequencing was done on a sample of thymocytes. The receptors were gathered from a human donor. CDR3s include the opening cysteine and the closing phenylalanine or tryptophan. The order of the fields is V gene, J gene, D gene, clone size, CDR3 DNA, CDR3 protein. A D gene is named only where the DNA matches it firmly. The size field is filled for only some rows; it gives once, few, many or a size class.

v_gene: TRBV5-4; j_gene: TRBJ2-2; d_gene: -; abundance: -; CDR3nt: TGTGCCAGCAGCTTCGGGCCTACCGGGGAGCTGTTTTTT; CDR3aa: CASSFGPTGELFF
v_gene: TRBV5-1; j_gene: TRBJ2-1; d_gene: -; abundance: -; CDR3nt: TGCGCCAGCAGCGCGTCCGGCAGCTCCTACAATGAGCAGTTCTTC; CDR3aa: CASSASGSSYNEQFF
v_gene: TRBV5-4; j_gene: TRBJ2-3; d_gene: TRBD2; abundance: once; CDR3nt: TGTGCCAGCAGACCTAGACTAGCGGGAGTGGAAGATACGCAGTATTTT; CDR3aa: CASRPRLAGVEDTQYF
v_gene: TRBV14; j_gene: TRBJ1-3; d_gene: -; abundance: -; CDR3nt: TGTGCCAGCAGCCAAGACAAGGACTACTCTGGAAACACCATATATTTT; CDR3aa: CASSQDKDYSGNTIYF
v_gene: TRBV27; j_gene: TRBJ2-1; d_gene: -; abundance: -; CDR3nt: TGTGCCAGCAGTCAAGAGCCCCCAAATGAAAAGGGGGTGTACAATGAGCAGTTCTTC; CDR3aa: CASSQEPPNEKGVYNEQFF
v_gene: TRBV5-1; j_gene: TRBJ2-2; d_gene: TRBD1; abundance: -; CDR3nt: TGCGCCAGCAGCTTCTTCCGGGACAGGGCCACCGGGGAGCTGTTTTTT; CDR3aa: CASSFFRDRATGELFF
v_gene: TRBV7-8; j_gene: TRBJ2-3; d_gene: TRBD2; abundance: -; CDR3nt: TGTGCCAGCAGTACTAGCGGGAGGTTGGCAGATACGCAGTATTTT; CDR3aa: CASSTSGRLADTQYF
v_gene: TRBV28; j_gene: TRBJ2-1; d_gene: -; abundance: -; CDR3nt: TGTGCCAGCAAGGAGGACTCCTACAATGAGCAGTTCTTC; CDR3aa: CASKEDSYNEQFF
v_gene: TRBV28; j_gene: TRBJ2-1; d_gene: -; abundance: -; CDR3nt: TGTGCCAGCAGTTTCCCATCACCGAGGGAAGGCGATGAGCAGTTCTTC; CDR3aa: CASSFPSPREGDEQFF
v_gene: TRBV18; j_gene: TRBJ2-3; d_gene: -; abundance: -; CDR3nt: TGTGCCAGCTCACCAGGGGCAGATACGCAGTATTTT; CDR3aa: CASSPGADTQYF
v_gene: TRBV2; j_gene: TRBJ1-1; d_gene: -; abundance: few; CDR3nt: TGTGCCAGCAGTGTTGAAGGGTGGAACACTGAAGCTTTCTTT; CDR3aa: CASSVEGWNTEAFF
v_gene: TRBV15; j_gene: TRBJ1-1; d_gene: -; abundance: few; CDR3nt: TGTGCCACCAGTCGGTCAGGGGACACTGAAGCTTTCTTT; CDR3aa: CATSRSGDTEAFF
v_gene: TRBV19; j_gene: TRBJ2-7; d_gene: -; abundance: -; CDR3nt: TGTGCCAGTAGTATAGTGGGGGGCTACGAGCAGTACTTC; CDR3aa: CASSIVGGYEQYF
v_gene: TRBV27; j_gene: TRBJ2-3; d_gene: TRBD1; abundance: -; CDR3nt: TGTGCCAGCAGTCATACCGACAGGGAGAACACAGATACGCAGTATTTT; CDR3aa: CASSHTDRENTDTQYF
v_gene: TRBV2; j_gene: TRBJ1-1; d_gene: -; abundance: -; CDR3nt: TGTGCCAGCAGCCGGTCGGGGAACACTGAAGCTTTCTTT; CDR3aa: CASSRSGNTEAFF
v_gene: TRBV30; j_gene: TRBJ1-1; d_gene: -; abundance: -; CDR3nt: TGTGCCTGGACCCTTACGAACCGGGGGGCGTGGGTAGCTTTCTTT; CDR3aa: CAWTLTNRGAWVAFF